The entry below describes one T cell receptor (beta chain). The data are from a study of T cells in Graves' hyperthyroidism and ophthalmopathy. V lost 8 bases to trimming and J lost 4 bases, with 14 bases between them. CDR3 size: 13 residues. Amplification of TCR beta CDR3 regions used RNA as the template. The study used the HTBI primer set for a first-round RT-PCR of the TCR CDR3. TCRdb fed the multiplex PCR reads into MiXCR, producing one record per CDR3 protein. The repertoire holds 640,000 or so distinct CDR3 sequences, with roughly 14% as singletons. The clonotype was recovered from a middle-aged woman with Graves' ophthalmopathy. This sequence joins TRBV12-3 or TRBV12-4 and TRBJ1-2; tentative D call: TRBD1 (5 bases). The specimen was blood. The CDR3 is CASSEQGSYGYTF. The CDR3 bases are TGTGCCAGCTCGGAGCAGGGCTCCTATGGCTACACCTTC.